Following are 20 T cell receptor beta chains from one sample sequenced in a study of Graves' ophthalmopathy and Graves' hyperthyroidism. Transcripts of RNA were the source for amplifying TCR beta CDR3 regions. After a first-round RT-PCR with HTBI primers, a second-round multiplex PCR was run. TCRdb ran MiXCR on the multiplex PCR reads and lists one entry per CDR3 protein. The table lists just over 400,000 distinct CDR3 sequences, around 21% of them singletons. The sequenced material came from peripheral blood. These receptors were obtained from a woman between 18 and 29 years old with stable Graves' hyperthyroidism.

At least ten counts were recorded for this clonotype. This chain uses TRBV6-1 with TRBJ1-2; no reliable D call. The CDR3 extends over 8 amino acids. Deletions cut 7 bases from V and 7 bases from J, with 1 base between. Germline CDR1 and CDR2: MNHNS and SASEGT. This CDR3 is CASTGYTF. Written as DNA, the CDR3 is TGTGCCAGCACTGGCTACACCTTC.

This clonotype was counted many times. The chain recombines TRBV10-2 with TRBJ2-2, with D perhaps TRBD1 or TRBD2 (5 bases each). Per the germline V gene, CDR1 is WSHSY and CDR2 is SAAADI. The CDR3 totals 14 residues. The germline V and J ends were trimmed by 4 bases and 1 base, with 7 bases remaining between them. The CDR3 nucleotides are TGCGCCAGCAGTGGGGGGAGGAACACCGGGGAGCTGTTTTTT. This sequence encodes CASSGGRNTGELFF.

This clonotype was observed many times. The chain has TRBV6-1 and TRBJ2-2; D possibly corresponds to TRBD1 (6 bases). CDR1 and CDR2 (germline): MNHNS, SASEGT. Trimming shortened V by 1 base and J by 3 bases, and 9 bases separated the two germline ends. This CDR3 comprises 15 residues. The CDR3 DNA reads as TGTGCCAGCAGTGAAGGGGCAGGGGACACCGGGGAGCTGTTTTTT. Translated: CASSEGAGDTGELFF.

This clonotype was counted at least ten times. This chain joins TRBV24-1 and TRBJ1-2; the D is unclear. V was clipped by 12 bases and J by 3 bases, with 10 bases between them. The CDR3 is made up of 11 amino acids. CDR1 is KGHDR and CDR2 is SFDVKD in the germline V gene. CDR3: CAPVWDYGYTF. CDR3 sequence (DNA): TGTGCCCCAGTGTGGGACTATGGCTACACCTTC.

This clonotype was counted only a few times. The J gene is TRBJ2-4, the V gene TRBV11-1; no reliable D call. The V end was cut by 2 bases, the J end by 4 bases, with 15 bases between. The CDR3 is 16 amino acids. CDR1 and CDR2 from the germline V gene are SGHAT and FQDESV (reference sequence). For the CDR3, the DNA is TGTGCCAGCAGCTTAAGGAAGGGCAGACAAAAAAACATTCAGTACTTC. Protein sequence: CASSLRKGRQKNIQYF.

The chain links TRBV14 to TRBJ1-1; D might be TRBD1 (5 bases). Trimming pared 4 bases from V and 1 base from J, leaving 13 bases between. The CDR3 covers 15 residues. CDR1 and CDR2 (germline): SGHDN, FVKESK. The CDR3 sequence: CASSRRVEANTEAFF. CDR3 bases: TGTGCCAGCAGCCGCAGGGTCGAGGCGAACACTGAAGCTTTCTTT.

This clonotype was detected ten times or more. The chain links TRBV20-1 to TRBJ2-5; D is unresolved. With 5 bases removed from V and 7 bases from J, the gap between germline ends came to 8 bases. The CDR3 has 10 amino acids. Germline V gene lookup returns CDR1 DFQATT and CDR2 SNEGSKA (reference sequence). CDR3 protein: CSAGQWTQYF. The CDR3 nucleotides read TGCAGTGCTGGTCAGTGGACCCAGTACTTC.

Only one count was recorded for this clonotype. This chain uses TRBV27 with TRBJ1-3; the D is unclear. Germline lookup yields CDR1 MNHEY and CDR2 SMNVEV (reference sequence). CDR3 size: 16 residues. V gave up 4 bases and J gave up 0 bases, with 13 bases separating them. CDR3 nucleotides: TGTGCCAGCAGTTACAGTCCAGGAGACTCTGGAAACACCATATATTTT. Protein sequence: CASSYSPGDSGNTIYF.

The V call is TRBV12-3 or TRBV12-4, the J call TRBJ1-3, with D possibly TRBD1 on 5 matching bases. With 8 bases removed from V and 2 bases from J, the gap between germline ends came to 10 bases. The CDR3 has 13 residues. The DNA of the CDR3 is TGTGCCAGCTGGAGGGGCCCTGGAAACACCATATATTTT. It translates to CASWRGPGNTIYF.

The chain combines TRBV4-1 with TRBJ1-5; D is perhaps TRBD1 (6 bases). Germline V CDR1 and CDR2: MGHRA, YSYEKL. V was trimmed by 2 bases and J by 2 bases, leaving 16 bases between them. The CDR3 runs to 17 residues. The DNA of the CDR3 is TGCGCCAGCAGCCAATATCGGGGGCGTATAGGCAATCAGCCCCAGCATTTT. Protein: CASSQYRGRIGNQPQHF.

A word on this clonotype: A read error may be the cause here, since a much bigger clone is one base away. V gene TRBV7-9 combines with J gene TRBJ1-1; D gene uncertain. Germline CDR1 is SEHNR and CDR2 is FQNEAQ (reference sequence). V shed 1 base and J shed 2 bases, with 11 bases lying between them. The CDR3 is 15 residues long. CDR3 sequence reads: CASSLVRHGNTEAFF. In nucleotides, the CDR3 is TGTGCCAGCAGCTTAGTTCGCCATGGAAACACTGAAGCTTTCTTT.

This chain connects TRBV19 to TRBJ1-1, with 9 bases matching TRBD1. The junction had 6 bases not matched to a gene; V was cut back by 7 bases and J by 3 bases. The germline CDR1 and CDR2 sequences are LNHDA and SQIVND (reference sequence). This CDR3 contains 14 residues. The chain's CDR3 is CASKVWDRDTEAFF. The CDR3 nucleotides read TGTGCCAGTAAGGTCTGGGACAGGGACACTGAAGCTTTCTTT.

This clonotype was seen many times. This chain links TRBV27 with TRBJ2-7, with TRBD2 matching over 7 bases. The CDR3 has 13 residues. Germline lookup yields CDR1 MNHEY and CDR2 SMNVEV (reference sequence). V trimming: 5 bases; J trimming: 4 bases; junction bases outside the gene matches: 5. The CDR3 spells CASSVGEGYEQYF. Written as DNA, the CDR3 is TGTGCCAGCAGTGTAGGGGAGGGTTACGAGCAGTACTTC.

This clonotype appeared many times. The genes are TRBV12-3 or TRBV12-4 and TRBJ2-5; D is unclear. This CDR3 spans 14 amino acids. The V end lost 3 bases, the J end lost 1 base, and 9 bases lay between the germline ends. CDR3 sequence: CASSFSGSQETQYF. Written as DNA, the CDR3 is TGTGCCAGCAGTTTTTCGGGCAGCCAAGAGACCCAGTACTTC.

At least ten counts were recorded for this clonotype. The chain links TRBV7-2 to TRBJ2-7; 9 bases map to TRBD2. The trim removed 0 bases at V and 3 bases at J, leaving 15 bases unmatched. CDR3 length: 19 residues. CDR1 SGHTA and CDR2 FQGNSA come from the germline V gene. The CDR3 reads CASSLATPWRRLAVYEQYF. The CDR3 DNA sequence: TGTGCCAGCAGCTTAGCGACCCCCTGGAGGAGACTAGCGGTCTACGAGCAGTACTTC.

This rearrangement joins TRBV20-1 to TRBJ2-7; maybe TRBD1 (6 bases). Trimming shortened V by 3 bases and J by 6 bases, and 12 bases separated the two germline ends. CDR1 and CDR2 (germline): DFQATT, SNEGSKA (reference sequence). The CDR3 length is 12 residues. The DNA for the CDR3 is TGCAGTGCTAGGGATCAGGGGTCCGAGCAGTACTTC. The encoded protein is CSARDQGSEQYF.

At least ten counts were recorded for this clonotype. V and J are TRBV7-2 and TRBJ2-7; D call uncertain. The CDR3 extends over 16 amino acids. V lost 0 bases and J lost 0, with 12 bases in between. CDR1 is SGHTA, CDR2 FQGNSA, per germline. The chain's CDR3 is CASSLARRHYSYEQYF. In DNA, the CDR3 is TGTGCCAGCAGCTTAGCCCGTCGGCATTACTCCTACGAGCAGTACTTC.

This sequence joins TRBV19 and TRBJ2-5, with D maybe TRBD2 (5 bases). The germline V gene has CDR1 LNHDA and CDR2 SQIVND (reference sequence). Trimming took 6 bases from V and 2 from J, leaving 10 bases between them. This CDR3 comprises 13 residues. The DNA of the CDR3 is TGTGCCAGTAGAAGGACTCGGCAAGAGACCCAGTACTTC. It yields the protein CASRRTRQETQYF.

V usage is TRBV7-9 and J usage is TRBJ2-7, with a weak D call TRBD1 (5 bases). With 0 bases removed from V and 2 bases from J, the gap between germline ends came to 8 bases. CDR3 length equals 14 residues. Germline CDR1 SEHNR, CDR2 FQNEAQ (reference sequence). The CDR3 nucleotides read TGTGCCAGCAGCTTAGCGGCAGGGACCTACGAGCAGTACTTC. The encoded protein is CASSLAAGTYEQYF.

This clonotype occurred many times. The chain couples TRBV27 to TRBJ2-5; 10 nucleotides agree with TRBD2. Germline CDR1 reads MNHEY; CDR2 reads SMNVEV (reference sequence). The CDR3 totals 18 residues. The V segment lost 0 bases and the J segment 2 bases; nucleotides outside the gene matches: 9. The CDR3 coding sequence is TGTGCCAGCAGTTTATCTCCAAGGCTAGCGGGAGTTCAAGAGACCCAGTACTTC. This sequence encodes CASSLSPRLAGVQETQYF.